One and the same sample provided the 28 T cell receptor beta chains below, sequenced in a study of beta chain features in type 1 diabetes. As every portion of the isolated RNA was reverse transcribed, the sequencing read expressed TCRB transcripts. The assay was immunoSEQ multiplex PCR, and TCRdb's table has in-frame clones only and misses some. The sample consists of about 110,000 clones, roughly 43% of them appearing once. The specimen sequenced was stem cell memory CD4+ T cells from blood. The receptors here all came from a woman younger than 30 in good health.

The V gene is TRBV6-1, the J gene TRBJ1-2; 11 nucleotides agree with TRBD1. V lost 8 bases to trimming and J lost 8 bases; unmatched junction nucleotides: 7. Germline V gives CDR1 MNHNS, CDR2 SASEGT. The CDR3 runs 13 residues. CDR3 region: CASGQGALQGYTF. Here the CDR3 DNA reads TGTGCCAGCGGACAGGGGGCTCTTCAAGGCTACACCTTC.

This clone was observed a handful of times. The chain uses TRBV7-9 and TRBJ2-7, with 9 bases lining up with TRBD2. CDR1 is SEHNR, CDR2 FQNEAQ, per germline (reference sequence). This CDR3 is 16 amino acids long. V was clipped by 5 bases and J by 4 bases; unmatched bases: 12. CDR3 nucleotides: TGTGCCAGCAGCGCTAGACTAGCGGAAACCCTTTACGAGCAGTACTTC. It specifies CASSARLAETLYEQYF.

This clone was observed a handful of times. The chain employs TRBV30 and TRBJ1-1; tentative D call: TRBD1 (6 bases). Germline loops: CDR1 GTSNPN, CDR2 SVGIG (reference sequence). This CDR3 is built from 13 residues. V lost 4 bases and J lost 7, with 16 bases in between. CDR3 coding DNA: TGTGCCTGGACGACCGGGACAACTTTTGAAGCTTTCTTT. Protein product: CAWTTGTTFEAFF.

The chain recombines TRBV29-1 with TRBJ2-3; 10 bases are shared with TRBD2. The CDR3 contains 14 residues. V was clipped by 5 bases and J by 2 bases; unmatched bases: 4. The germline V gene has CDR1 SQVTM and CDR2 ANQGSEA. The CDR3 coding sequence is TGCAGCGTTCGAGGACTAGCGGCCACAGATACGCAGTATTTT. Its translation: CSVRGLAATDTQYF.

The chain combines TRBV30 with TRBJ1-5; no definite D call. Germline V gene lookup returns CDR1 GTSNPN and CDR2 SVGIG (reference sequence). The germline V and J ends were trimmed by 1 base and 9 bases, with 13 bases remaining between them. CDR3 length: 13 residues. The CDR3 coding sequence is TGTGCCTGGAGTGATCAAAGGGAGAGGCCCCAGCATTTT. As protein: CAWSDQRERPQHF.

With respect to this clone: This sample also contains other DNA sequences that code for the same CDR3. The V and J genes are TRBV7-9 and TRBJ1-1; no reliable D call. Trimming pared 3 bases from V and 2 bases from J, leaving 10 bases between. The CDR3 loop spans 14 amino acids. Germline CDR1 reads SEHNR; CDR2 reads FQNEAQ (reference sequence). DNA of the CDR3: TGTGCCAGCAGCTTGGGCGGGGTTAACACTGAAGCTTTCTTT. The encoded protein is CASSLGGVNTEAFF.

The chain links TRBV6-5 to TRBJ2-5; weak D call: TRBD2 (5 bases). Germline-derived CDR1 and CDR2 are MNHEY and SVGAGI. With 6 bases removed from V and 3 bases from J, the gap between germline ends came to 17 bases. CDR3 length: 15 residues. CDR3 region: CASRSLGGGKETQYF. Here the CDR3 DNA reads TGTGCCAGCAGATCACTAGGCGGCGGCAAAGAGACCCAGTACTTC.

This clone was seen only a few times. V and J are TRBV29-1 and TRBJ2-4; the D gene is possibly TRBD2 (6 bases). The CDR3 sequence is 12 residues long. The V gene's germline CDR1 is SQVTM and CDR2 ANQGSEA. Trimming left V 6 bases short and J 6 bases short, with 12 bases between. The DNA for the CDR3 is TGCAGCGTGATGGGGGGTGGAAACATTCAGTACTTC. Translating it yields CSVMGGGNIQYF.

V is TRBV6-1 and J is TRBJ2-5, with 8 bases that match TRBD2. This CDR3 contains 18 residues. The germline gives CDR1 MNHNS, CDR2 SASEGT. J lost 4 bases, V lost 3 bases, and 16 bases had no gene match. The CDR3 loop reads CASSDGASRAGRAETQYF. The CDR3 nucleotides are TGTGCCAGCAGTGATGGAGCTTCTAGAGCCGGGAGGGCAGAGACCCAGTACTTC.

A few counts support this clone. The chain joins TRBV18 to TRBJ2-3; D may be TRBD2 (5 bases). Per germline, CDR1 KGHSH and CDR2 LQKENI. V dropped 3 bases and J dropped 6 bases, with 7 bases sitting between them. This CDR3 has 12 amino acids. Written as DNA, the CDR3 is TGTGCCAGCTCACCCTCGGGGGATACGCAGTATTTT. Its protein product is CASSPSGDTQYF.

This clone was counted only a few times. The chain employs TRBV7-2 and TRBJ1-1; TRBD1 matches at 7 bases. V lost 1 base, J lost 4 bases, and 12 bases stayed unmatched. Germline CDR1 reads SGHTA; CDR2 reads FQGNSA. The CDR3 runs to 17 residues. CDR3: CASSLVSTGLLRTEAFF. As DNA, the CDR3 is TGTGCCAGCAGCTTAGTCTCGACAGGGTTACTTCGCACTGAAGCTTTCTTT.

The chain couples TRBV28 to TRBJ2-7; TRBD1 aligns across 8 bases. Germline CDR1 is MDHEN and CDR2 is SYDVKM. V shed 5 bases and J 4 bases; nucleotides not matched to a gene: 7. The length of the CDR3 is 14 residues. CDR3 bases: TGTGCCAGCAGTCCTGGGACAGGCCGATACGAGCAGTACTTC. Encoded protein: CASSPGTGRYEQYF.

This chain connects TRBV2 to TRBJ2-1; D may be TRBD1 (6 bases). V shed 6 bases and J shed 0 bases, with 9 bases lying between them. Germline assignment: CDR1 SNHLY and CDR2 FYNNEI. The CDR3 length is 14 residues. The CDR3 bases are TGTGCCAGCAGGGTAGGGGGCTCCTACAATGAGCAGTTCTTC. This translates into CASRVGGSYNEQFF.

The rearrangement uses TRBV27 and TRBJ2-1; 9 bases fit TRBD1. Trimming took 4 bases from V and 6 from J; bases not matched to a gene: 7. The CDR3 is made up of 15 amino acids. The V gene's germline CDR1 is MNHEY and CDR2 SMNVEV (reference sequence). The chain's CDR3 is CASSSPGQGINEQFF. The CDR3 bases are TGTGCCAGCAGTTCTCCGGGACAGGGTATCAATGAGCAGTTCTTC.

Here the CDR3 reads CASRYPSGGSYNEQFF. DNA of the CDR3: TGTGCCAGCAGGTACCCTAGCGGGGGTTCCTACAATGAGCAGTTCTTC. J is TRBJ2-1 and V is TRBV6-5, with TRBD2 identical over 10 bases. V was pared by 6 bases and J by 1 base, with 6 bases of the junction left unmatched. CDR1 and CDR2 from the germline V gene are MNHEY and SVGAGI. The CDR3 has 16 amino acids.

This chain joins TRBV30 and TRBJ2-5; 8 bases line up with TRBD2. Near its end, the DNA agrees better with TRBJ2-7, so the J call may be wrong. Per the germline V gene, CDR1 is GTSNPN and CDR2 is SVGIG (reference sequence). The CDR3 contains 14 residues. The CDR3 reads CAWTSGGSIYEQYF. DNA of the CDR3: TGTGCCTGGACCTCGGGGGGGTCGATCTACGAGCAGTACTTC.

This clone was detected only a few times. The chain employs TRBV2 and TRBJ1-1, with D possibly TRBD1 on 5 matching bases. Germline CDR1 SNHLY, CDR2 FYNNEI. This CDR3 comprises 15 residues. V dropped 4 bases and J dropped 1 base, with 13 bases sitting between them. The CDR3 DNA follows: TGTGCCAGCAGTGTAGAGACAGTAGAGAACACTGAAGCTTTCTTT. Amino acids: CASSVETVENTEAFF.

This clone was recorded a few times. The V call is TRBV28, the J call TRBJ1-3; D not resolved. The CDR3 contains 15 residues. CDR1 and CDR2 (germline): MDHEN, SYDVKM. V was cut by 6 bases and J by 0 bases, with 12 bases left in between. This chain's CDR3 is CASSLDLSSGNTIYF. The CDR3 nucleotides read TGTGCCAGCAGCCTCGACTTATCCTCTGGAAACACCATATATTTT.

Only a few counts were recorded for this clone. This rearrangement joins TRBV28 to TRBJ2-7; 7 nucleotides line up with TRBD1. The length of the CDR3 is 14 residues. With 6 bases clipped from V and 0 bases from J, the junction kept 5 bases outside the gene matches. Germline-derived CDR1 and CDR2 are MDHEN and SYDVKM. As DNA, the CDR3 is TGTGCCAGCAGCCCACAGGGGCCCTCCTACGAGCAGTACTTC. This gives the protein CASSPQGPSYEQYF.

This clone was seen a few times. The chain links TRBV18 to TRBJ1-1; D not resolved. The CDR3 has 15 residues. Per the germline V gene, CDR1 is KGHSH and CDR2 is LQKENI. Trimming removed 8 bases at V and 5 bases at J, with 21 bases between. The CDR3 loop reads CASTWGEGFGTEAFF. CDR3 in DNA: TGTGCCAGCACATGGGGTGAGGGTTTCGGAACTGAAGCTTTCTTT.

V usage is TRBV5-1 and J usage is TRBJ2-5, with a possible D match to TRBD2 (6 bases). The V and J ends lost 0 bases and 5 bases respectively, with 14 bases between them. This CDR3 has 15 residues. The germline gives CDR1 SGHRS, CDR2 YFSETQ. The CDR3 DNA is TGCGCCAGCAGCTTGGTAGCCGGGGGAGCTGAGACCCAGTACTTC. It is translated as CASSLVAGGAETQYF.

The J gene is TRBJ1-1, the V gene TRBV27; possibly TRBD1 for D (5 bases). V was trimmed by 2 bases and J by 1 base, leaving 8 bases between them. The length of the CDR3 is 14 residues. CDR1 is MNHEY, CDR2 SMNVEV, per germline (reference sequence). The CDR3 loop is CASSLQGKNTEAFF. CDR3 bases: TGTGCCAGCAGTTTACAGGGAAAGAACACTGAAGCTTTCTTT.

The rearrangement uses TRBV10-3 and TRBJ2-1, with 7 positions matching TRBD1. The ends lost 0 bases at V and 4 bases at J; junction bases unmatched: 3. Per the germline V gene, CDR1 is ENHRY and CDR2 is SYGVKD. The length of the CDR3 is 15 residues. CDR3 loop: CAISESGTEYNEQFF. In DNA form, the CDR3 reads TGTGCCATCAGTGAGTCCGGGACAGAGTACAATGAGCAGTTCTTC.

This clone has just a few counts. The CDR3 is CASSQTGTLTGELFF. CDR3 nucleotide sequence: TGCGCCAGCAGCCAGACCGGGACTCTCACCGGGGAGCTGTTTTTT. The chain is built from TRBV4-1 and TRBJ2-2; TRBD2 is a possible D gene (6 bases). The CDR3 contains 15 residues. Germline CDR1 MGHRA, CDR2 YSYEKL. Trimming took 3 bases from V and 4 from J, leaving 12 bases between them.

This clone was seen only a few times. J is TRBJ1-1 and V is TRBV7-9; TRBD1 agrees at 8 bases. After removal of 5 bases from V and 0 bases from J, the junction contained 5 bases not matched to a gene. The CDR3 runs to 15 residues. From germline, CDR1 is SEHNR and CDR2 FQNEAQ (reference sequence). CDR3 loop: CASSRTGTMNTEAFF. The CDR3 region has the DNA TGTGCCAGCAGCCGGACAGGGACTATGAACACTGAAGCTTTCTTT.

V gene TRBV27 combines with J gene TRBJ2-7; 11 bases match TRBD1. The germline CDR1 and CDR2 sequences are MNHEY and SMNVEV (reference sequence). The CDR3 has 15 amino acids. The ends lost 2 bases at V and 4 bases at J; junction bases unmatched: 4. CDR3 nucleotide sequence: TGTGCCAGCAGTTTAACCGGGACAGGGGGGTACGAGCAGTACTTC. Translated, it gives CASSLTGTGGYEQYF.

V and J are TRBV7-9 and TRBJ1-1; D uncertain. The CDR3 runs to 11 residues. Between the trimmed V and J ends, which lost 1 base and 7 bases, there was a span of 4 bases. The germline gives CDR1 SEHNR, CDR2 FQNEAQ (reference sequence). The CDR3 loop reads CASSLVVEAFF. CDR3 nucleotide sequence: TGTGCCAGCAGCTTAGTAGTTGAAGCTTTCTTT.

The chain is built from TRBV6-5 and TRBJ2-1, with 7 bases identical to TRBD2. The CDR3 extends over 15 amino acids. With V trimmed by 5 bases and J by 6 bases, 10 bases remained unmatched. Germline CDR1 and CDR2: MNHEY and SVGAGI. The CDR3 DNA follows: TGTGCCAGCAGTGTTTGGACTAGAGCGATCAATGAGCAGTTCTTC. Translated, it gives CASSVWTRAINEQFF.